This T cell receptor (beta chain) was identified during a study of shared clonotypes between healthy human individuals. As for the study in general: Researchers assigned three CD4 naive, three CD4 memory, two CD8 naive and one CD8 memory plate to each donor.

The CDR3 covers 17 residues. Trimming removed 3 bases from V and 2 bases from J; junction bases left unmatched: 6. CDR1 SGDLS and CDR2 YYNGEE come from the germline V gene. Assay: immunoSEQ multiplex PCR; the TCRdb copy retains only in-frame clones and omits some. The sample has 1,400,000 or so clones; approximately 98.5% are singletons. Study conclusions and caveats: A reduction in generation probabilities was seen for non-shared clonotypes relative to those shared by all four donors.

In the CD4+ fraction, cells were divided into CD45RA+ naive and CD45RA-negative memory subsets. Details on this clone: What it binds is not known. Other DNA variants within this sample encode the same CDR3.

The specimen was naive CD4+ T cells sorted from blood. Sample subset: CD45RA+ positively selected. The chain has TRBV9 and TRBJ2-2; 11 bases fit TRBD2. This TCR came from a man aged 25 to 40 in good health. The DNA for the CDR3 is TGTGCCAGCAGCGCGATTAGCGGGAGGGTTAACACCGGGGAGCTGTTTTTT. It codes for CASSAISGRVNTGELFF.